Listed below are T cell receptor beta chains from one sample, sequenced in a study of control samples from healthy donors and cancer patients. The repertoire was sequenced with immunoSEQ multiplex PCR; TCRdb's copy has only in-frame clones and lacks some. This listing includes approximately 190,000 clones. Specimen: blood. The receptors come from a woman in her twenties or thirties in good health. The CDR3 runs from the conserved cysteine through the conserved F or W. Fields, in order: CDR3 DNA, CDR3 protein, clone size, D gene, V gene, J gene. D genes are given only for firm matches. Size is omitted from some rows. Given values are once, few, many or a class for expanded clones.

CDR3nt: TGTGCCAGCAGCTCCTCTGGGGCTAACTATGGCTACACCTTC; CDR3aa: CASSSSGANYGYTF; abundance: large; d_gene: NA; v_gene: TRBV7-9; j_gene: TRBJ1-2
CDR3nt: TGTGCCAGCAGCAGGACCGGGGAGCTGTTTTTT; CDR3aa: CASSRTGELFF; abundance: NA; d_gene: NA; v_gene: TRBV6-5; j_gene: TRBJ2-2
CDR3nt: TGTGCCAGCACCCCCGACAGGGGGCGCATTCTGATGAACACTGAAGCTTTCTTT; CDR3aa: CASTPDRGRILMNTEAFF; abundance: NA; d_gene: TRBD1; v_gene: TRBV5-6; j_gene: TRBJ1-1
CDR3nt: TGTGCCAGCAGCCACGGGACAGCTAATCAGCCCCAGCATTTT; CDR3aa: CASSHGTANQPQHF; abundance: NA; d_gene: TRBD1; v_gene: TRBV3-1/TRBV3-2; j_gene: TRBJ1-5
CDR3nt: TGTGCCAGCAGTTCCGACTACGAGCAGTACTTC; CDR3aa: CASSSDYEQYF; abundance: NA; d_gene: NA; v_gene: TRBV28; j_gene: TRBJ2-7
CDR3nt: TGTGCCAGCTCAGGGACAGGGTCCGGAAACACCATATATTTT; CDR3aa: CASSGTGSGNTIYF; abundance: NA; d_gene: TRBD1; v_gene: TRBV5-6; j_gene: TRBJ1-3
CDR3nt: TGTGCCAGTAGTACAGGGGACAGCTACAATGAGCAGTTCTTC; CDR3aa: CASSTGDSYNEQFF; abundance: NA; d_gene: TRBD1; v_gene: TRBV19; j_gene: TRBJ2-1
CDR3nt: TGTGCCAGCAGCTTAGAGTCGGTGACAGGGGGCGTCTACTCTGGAAACACCATATATTTT; CDR3aa: CASSLESVTGGVYSGNTIYF; abundance: NA; d_gene: TRBD1; v_gene: TRBV7-6; j_gene: TRBJ1-3
CDR3nt: TGTGCCAGCAGTCGACGGGGGGCTGGGGCCAACGTCCTGACTTTC; CDR3aa: CASSRRGAGANVLTF; abundance: NA; d_gene: TRBD2; v_gene: TRBV28; j_gene: TRBJ2-6
CDR3nt: TGTGCCAGCAGCTTCGTTGGGGGAGAGGGTCAGCCCCAGCATTTT; CDR3aa: CASSFVGGEGQPQHF; abundance: NA; d_gene: NA; v_gene: TRBV5-5; j_gene: TRBJ1-5
CDR3nt: TGTGCCTGGACCCTCGCGGGACTAGCGGGGGCATTCGAGCAGTACTTC; CDR3aa: CAWTLAGLAGAFEQYF; abundance: NA; d_gene: TRBD2; v_gene: TRBV30; j_gene: TRBJ2-7
CDR3nt: TGTGCCAGCAGCTCCGGGGGACTAGCGAACACAGATACGCAGTATTTT; CDR3aa: CASSSGGLANTDTQYF; abundance: NA; d_gene: TRBD2; v_gene: TRBV13; j_gene: TRBJ2-3
CDR3nt: TGTGCCACCAGTGACGACAGAGAAACGGGCGGCTACACCTTC; CDR3aa: CATSDDRETGGYTF; abundance: NA; d_gene: NA; v_gene: TRBV24-1; j_gene: TRBJ1-2
CDR3nt: TGTGCCAGCAGTTTAAGGAGAGCAGATACGCAGTATTTT; CDR3aa: CASSLRRADTQYF; abundance: NA; d_gene: NA; v_gene: TRBV28; j_gene: TRBJ2-3
CDR3nt: TGTGCCAGCAGTTCCGATTTTCGAGGCTTGGAGCAGTACTTC; CDR3aa: CASSSDFRGLEQYF; abundance: NA; d_gene: NA; v_gene: TRBV28; j_gene: TRBJ2-7
CDR3nt: TGTGCCAGCAGACAGATACCTTCTAACTATGGCTACACCTTC; CDR3aa: CASRQIPSNYGYTF; abundance: NA; d_gene: NA; v_gene: TRBV6-5; j_gene: TRBJ1-2
CDR3nt: TGCGCCAGCGCGGAGGTGGACTCCTATAATTCACCCCTCCACTTT; CDR3aa: CASAEVDSYNSPLHF; abundance: NA; d_gene: NA; v_gene: TRBV5-1; j_gene: TRBJ1-6
CDR3nt: TGTGCCAGCTCACCACCCCCAGACTACAATGAGCAGTTCTTC; CDR3aa: CASSPPPDYNEQFF; abundance: NA; d_gene: NA; v_gene: TRBV18; j_gene: TRBJ2-1
CDR3nt: TGCGCCAGCAGCTTGGAAGGACAACGAGTATCCGGCTACACCTTC; CDR3aa: CASSLEGQRVSGYTF; abundance: NA; d_gene: NA; v_gene: TRBV5-1; j_gene: TRBJ1-2
CDR3nt: TGCGCCAGCCAGGCTAGACAGGGACTTTACAATGAGCAGTTCTTC; CDR3aa: CASQARQGLYNEQFF; abundance: NA; d_gene: NA; v_gene: TRBV5-1; j_gene: TRBJ2-1
CDR3nt: TGCGCCAGCAGGGATTTGACAGGACTCAACACTGAAGCTTTCTTT; CDR3aa: CASRDLTGLNTEAFF; abundance: NA; d_gene: NA; v_gene: TRBV10-2; j_gene: TRBJ1-1
CDR3nt: TGTGCCAGCAGCCCCTCCTCGTTCAAGAGCTCTGGAAACACCATATATTTT; CDR3aa: CASSPSSFKSSGNTIYF; abundance: NA; d_gene: NA; v_gene: TRBV7-8; j_gene: TRBJ1-3
CDR3nt: TGTGCCAGCACACACAGGGGCAATCAGCCCCAGCATTTT; CDR3aa: CASTHRGNQPQHF; abundance: NA; d_gene: NA; v_gene: TRBV5-6; j_gene: TRBJ1-5
CDR3nt: TGTGCCAGCAGCCCAGGGACAGCGAACTATGGCTACACCTTC; CDR3aa: CASSPGTANYGYTF; abundance: NA; d_gene: TRBD1; v_gene: TRBV7-2; j_gene: TRBJ1-2
CDR3nt: TGTGCCAGTAGTTCCCGGGACAGGGGTGGCTACACCTTC; CDR3aa: CASSSRDRGGYTF; abundance: NA; d_gene: TRBD1; v_gene: TRBV19; j_gene: TRBJ1-2
CDR3nt: TGTGCCAGCAGTTTACCTCAGGGACTGAGCTACACCTTC; CDR3aa: CASSLPQGLSYTF; abundance: NA; d_gene: NA; v_gene: TRBV28; j_gene: TRBJ1-2
CDR3nt: TGTGCCAGCAGCGAGGGGGGACAGGGGCACACCGGGGAGCTGTTTTTT; CDR3aa: CASSEGGQGHTGELFF; abundance: NA; d_gene: TRBD1; v_gene: TRBV7-3; j_gene: TRBJ2-2
CDR3nt: TGTGCCAGCACCCCAGAAGTCGCCTTTAGCTCCTATAATTCACCCCTCCACTTT; CDR3aa: CASTPEVAFSSYNSPLHF; abundance: NA; d_gene: NA; v_gene: TRBV28; j_gene: TRBJ1-6
CDR3nt: TGCGCCAGCAGCTTGGGGGACAGGGGAGGAGGCTACACCTTC; CDR3aa: CASSLGDRGGGYTF; abundance: NA; d_gene: TRBD1; v_gene: TRBV5-1; j_gene: TRBJ1-2
CDR3nt: TGTGCCAGCAGCCTAGGGGGGGTGGGTCAGCCCCAGCATTTT; CDR3aa: CASSLGGVGQPQHF; abundance: NA; d_gene: NA; v_gene: TRBV3-1/TRBV3-2; j_gene: TRBJ1-5
CDR3nt: TGTGCCAGCAGCTTGAAGGCTCGGGGGATAGGATCACCCCTCCACTTT; CDR3aa: CASSLKARGIGSPLHF; abundance: NA; d_gene: NA; v_gene: TRBV5-4; j_gene: TRBJ1-6
CDR3nt: TGTGCCCGGAGGGGGTCCGCACATACCACCTTC; CDR3aa: CARRGSAHTTF; abundance: NA; d_gene: NA; v_gene: TRBV30; j_gene: TRBJ1-2
CDR3nt: TGCGCCAGCAGTCCAGGACAGGGAATGTACGTAGATGATGGCTACACCTTC; CDR3aa: CASSPGQGMYVDDGYTF; abundance: NA; d_gene: TRBD1; v_gene: TRBV10-1; j_gene: TRBJ1-2
CDR3nt: TGTGCCAGCAGTTACTCCGTCGGAGCAACTAATGAAAAACTGTTTTTT; CDR3aa: CASSYSVGATNEKLFF; abundance: NA; d_gene: NA; v_gene: TRBV6-5; j_gene: TRBJ1-4
CDR3nt: TGTGCCAGCTACCCTGGGCAGGGCACTGAAGCTTTCTTT; CDR3aa: CASYPGQGTEAFF; abundance: NA; d_gene: NA; v_gene: TRBV5-4; j_gene: TRBJ1-1